These 24 T cell receptor beta chains came from one sample sequenced in a study of blood T cells in healthy people across ages. With a J-beta primer mix and a sample-barcoded 5' primer, a second PCR ran about 6 to 11 cycles. TCRdb passed the 5' RACE reads through MiXCR, listing each CDR3 protein once. The sample contains around 1,000,000 distinct CDR3 sequences, more than 30% of which appear only once. Sequenced input: blood. The receptors were sampled from a man aged 18 to 30 in good health.

This chain uses TRBV7-2 with TRBJ1-2, with 9 bases lining up with TRBD1. CDR3 size: 15 residues. The V gene's germline CDR1 is SGHTA and CDR2 FQGNSA. V gave up 5 bases and J gave up 4 bases; unmatched junction bases: 8. This CDR3 reads CASSMDRGDPYGYTF. The DNA of the CDR3 is TGTGCCAGCAGCATGGACAGGGGAGATCCCTATGGCTACACCTTC.

This clonotype was seen ten or more times. The chain joins TRBV29-1 to TRBJ1-2; D is ambiguous. Trimming removed 7 bases from V and 4 bases from J, with 13 bases in between. The CDR3 covers 12 residues. Looked up from germline, CDR1 is SQVTM and CDR2 is ANQGSEA. The CDR3 DNA follows: TGCAGCGCCTCTCGCCCCCCCTATGGCTACACCTTC. Amino acid sequence: CSASRPPYGYTF.

The chain links TRBV30 to TRBJ2-3; D perhaps matches TRBD2 (6 bases). The germline V gene has CDR1 GTSNPN and CDR2 SVGIG (reference sequence). The CDR3 runs to 14 residues. V shed 0 bases and J shed 3 bases, with 10 bases lying between them. CDR3 DNA: TGTGCCTGGAGTGTGAGGGGAGGTACAGATACGCAGTATTTT. Protein product: CAWSVRGGTDTQYF.

This chain links TRBV20-1 with TRBJ2-1; 9 bases are shared with TRBD1. With 8 bases clipped from V and 8 bases from J, the junction kept 7 bases outside the gene matches. Germline CDR1 and CDR2: DFQATT and SNEGSKA (reference sequence). The CDR3 has 12 residues. CDR3 amino acids: CSPGTGIDEQFF. The CDR3 DNA reads as TGCAGTCCCGGGACAGGGATCGATGAGCAGTTCTTC.

This clonotype has just a few counts. J is TRBJ1-1 and V is TRBV30, with TRBD1 as a possible D gene (5 bases). In germline, CDR1 is GTSNPN, CDR2 SVGIG (reference sequence). This CDR3 is 11 amino acids long. Trimming took 2 bases from V and 7 from J, leaving 8 bases between them. The CDR3 DNA sequence: TGTGCCTGGAGTATAGGGGTTGAAGCTTTCTTT. Amino acid sequence: CAWSIGVEAFF.

V usage is TRBV5-1 and J usage is TRBJ2-7; weak D call: TRBD1 (6 bases). Germline loops: CDR1 SGHRS, CDR2 YFSETQ. The CDR3 spans 16 residues. The V and J ends lost 3 bases and 7 bases respectively, with 23 bases between them. DNA for the CDR3: TGCGCCAGCAGCTCGAGGGACATAGATACCGACAATGAGCAGTACTTC. Translated: CASSSRDIDTDNEQYF.

Comment on this clonotype: A much larger clone lies a single base off, so this may be a read error. The chain carries TRBV14 and TRBJ1-6, with D uncertain. The CDR3 has 14 amino acids. Germline CDR1 SGHDN, CDR2 FVKESK. The CDR3 DNA follows: TGTACCAGCAGCCAAGATTTCCATAATTCACCCCTCCACTTT. Translated: CTSSQDFHNSPLHF. Combining the CDR3 with reference TRBV14 and TRBJ1-6 gives the whole variable domain EAGVTQFPSHSVIEKGQTVTLRCDPISGHDNLYWYRRVMGKEIKFLLHFVKESKQDESGMPNNRFLAERTGGTYSTLKVQPAELEDSGVYFCTSSQDFHNSPLHFGNGTRLTVT.

The chain has TRBV7-8 and TRBJ1-2, with 7 bases lining up with TRBD1. The germline CDR1 and CDR2 sequences are SGHVS and FQNEAQ. The CDR3 spans 17 residues. J lost 8 bases, V lost 4 bases, and 19 bases had no gene match. DNA of the CDR3: TGTGCCAGCAGCTCAAACAGACCGGGACAGAGCAGTCTAGGCTACACCTTC. Protein: CASSSNRPGQSSLGYTF. Together with reference TRBV7-8 and TRBJ1-2, the CDR3 gives the full variable domain: GAGVSQSPRYKVAKRGQDVALRCDPISGHVSLFWYQQALGQGPEFLTYFQNEAQLDKSGLPSDRFFAERPEGSVSTLKIQRTQQEDSAVYLCASSSNRPGQSSLGYTFGSGTRLTVV.

This clonotype was detected ten times or more. The rearrangement joins TRBV7-9 to TRBJ2-1; possible D gene TRBD2, 6 bases. Trimming pared 2 bases from V and 4 bases from J, leaving 15 bases between. The CDR3 length is 16 residues. Looked up from germline, CDR1 is SEHNR and CDR2 is FQNEAQ (reference sequence). CDR3 sequence reads: CASSLSLGGTYNEQFF. The CDR3 DNA is TGTGCCAGCAGCTTAAGTCTCGGGGGAACATACAATGAGCAGTTCTTC.

This clonotype was found once. CDR3 sequence reads: CASSATWTEAFF. DNA of the CDR3: TGTGCCAGCAGTGCTACCTGGACTGAAGCTTTCTTT. The chain couples TRBV2 to TRBJ1-1; D not resolved. The CDR3 length is 12 residues. V dropped 4 bases and J dropped 5 bases, with 8 bases sitting between them. The germline CDR1 and CDR2 sequences are SNHLY and FYNNEI.

V is TRBV20-1 and J is TRBJ1-1; TRBD1 might be the D (5 bases). Between the trimmed V and J ends, which lost 4 bases and 3 bases, there was a span of 12 bases. Germline V gene sequence: CDR1 DFQATT, CDR2 SNEGSKA (reference sequence). This CDR3 spans 13 amino acids. In DNA form, the CDR3 reads TGCAGTGCTACCCTGCAGGGCCACACTGAAGCTTTCTTT. It is translated as CSATLQGHTEAFF.

This clonotype has only a few counts. The V call is TRBV20-1, the J call TRBJ1-1, with D tentatively TRBD1 (5 bases). Germline CDR1 reads DFQATT; CDR2 reads SNEGSKA (reference sequence). The CDR3 covers 12 residues. V was cut by 2 bases and J by 4 bases, with 8 bases left in between. CDR3 sequence: CSARPGATEAFF. The CDR3 DNA sequence: TGCAGTGCTAGACCCGGGGCCACTGAAGCTTTCTTT.

The chain is built from TRBV20-1 and TRBJ2-2, with D perhaps being TRBD1 or TRBD2 (6 bases each). This CDR3 spans 14 amino acids. CDR1 and CDR2 (germline): DFQATT, SNEGSKA (reference sequence). CDR3 in amino acids: CSCYSQGRTGELFF. For the CDR3, the DNA is TGCAGCTGCTATTCTCAGGGGAGGACCGGGGAGCTGTTTTTT.

Turning to this clonotype: A read error may account for a junction end that differs from germline. The V gene is TRBV4-3, the J gene TRBJ1-2; D perhaps matches TRBD1 (5 bases). There are 16 residues in the CDR3. The germline gives CDR1 LGHNA, CDR2 YSLEER. The CDR3 sequence is CASSRQSFDSNYGYTF. The DNA for the CDR3 is TGCGCCAGCAGCCGACAGAGCTTTGATTCTAACTATGGTTACACCTTC.

This clonotype was seen a single time. The gene calls are TRBV7-3 and TRBJ2-1, with D perhaps TRBD2 (6 bases). Matching the DNA end better, TRBJ2-7 makes the J call doubtful. The CDR3 totals 15 residues. The germline V gene has CDR1 SGHTA and CDR2 FQGTGA. CDR3 nucleotide sequence: TGTGCCAGCAGCTTAAGCGGGGAGACCTACAATGAGCAGTACTTC. This translates into CASSLSGETYNEQYF.

V usage is TRBV6-5 and J usage is TRBJ2-4, with TRBD2 as a possible D gene (6 bases). The ends were cut back, 11 bases at V and 0 bases at J, with 17 bases in the middle. The CDR3 is 15 residues long. Germline CDR1 MNHEY, CDR2 SVGAGI. The CDR3 reads CAVTEEGKAKNIQYF. The CDR3 nucleotides read TGTGCCGTTACCGAGGAGGGAAAAGCCAAAAACATTCAGTACTTC.

This clonotype was counted many times. V gene TRBV4-3 combines with J gene TRBJ2-5; no firm D call. Germline-derived CDR1 and CDR2 are LGHNA and YSLEER. The CDR3 sequence is 16 residues long. V lost 1 base, J lost 1 base, and 13 bases lay in between. DNA of the CDR3: TGCGCCAGCAGCCAAGGTGGACGAGGAATCCAAGAGACCCAGTACTTC. It specifies CASSQGGRGIQETQYF.

This clonotype has a handful of counts. The chain has TRBV4-3 and TRBJ1-6, with D perhaps TRBD1 (6 bases). CDR1 LGHNA and CDR2 YSLEER come from the germline V gene. V lost 4 bases and J 6 bases, leaving 16 bases between the germline ends. The CDR3 totals 16 residues. The CDR3 region has the DNA TGCGCCAGCAGCCCTACACCGGGACACTTTAATTCACCCCTCCACTTT. Translated: CASSPTPGHFNSPLHF.

At least ten counts were recorded for this clonotype. This sequence joins TRBV29-1 and TRBJ1-1; D unclear. This CDR3 contains 12 residues. Trimming took off 5 bases at V and 5 bases at J, with 12 bases between the two ends. CDR1 is SQVTM, CDR2 ANQGSEA, per germline. CDR3 region: CSVRWAGTEAFF. The CDR3 DNA is TGCAGCGTTCGCTGGGCGGGGACTGAAGCTTTCTTT.

The rearrangement joins TRBV4-1 to TRBJ1-1; D possibly corresponds to TRBD1 (5 bases). Looked up from germline, CDR1 is MGHRA and CDR2 is YSYEKL. The V end lost 4 bases, the J end lost 3 bases, and 15 bases lay between the germline ends. The CDR3 spans 15 residues. CDR3 protein: CASSLWGSKDTEAFF. Here the CDR3 DNA reads TGCGCCAGCAGCCTCTGGGGGTCAAAGGACACTGAAGCTTTCTTT.

There are a few counts of this clonotype. The V call is TRBV19, the J call TRBJ1-5; unclear D gene. CDR1 is LNHDA, CDR2 SQIVND, per germline (reference sequence). Trimming left V 5 bases short and J 1 base short, with 15 bases between. The CDR3 has 16 amino acids. CDR3: CASSWTAAGSNQPQHF. In DNA form, the CDR3 reads TGTGCCAGTAGTTGGACGGCCGCAGGCAGCAATCAGCCCCAGCATTTT.

The rearrangement links TRBV7-2 to TRBJ2-5, with unresolved D. CDR1 SGHTA and CDR2 FQGNSA come from the germline V gene. Trimming took off 4 bases at V and 11 bases at J, with 23 bases between the two ends. This CDR3 region has 15 residues. The DNA for the CDR3 is TGTGCCAGCAGCTCCGACGTGCTGTCGGGTAATGAGCAGTACTTC. It specifies CASSSDVLSGNEQYF.

CDR3 residues: CVSGRGGTDTQYF. The CDR3 region has the DNA TGTGTCTCAGGGCGGGGGGGCACAGATACGCAGTATTTT. The chain carries TRBV7-9 and TRBJ2-3; 8 bases align to TRBD2. Germline V gene data show CDR1 as SEHNR and CDR2 as FQNEAQ (reference sequence). CDR3 length: 13 amino acids.

V and J are TRBV7-9 and TRBJ2-7; 9 nucleotides align to TRBD2. Germline V gives CDR1 SEHNR, CDR2 FQNEAQ (reference sequence). With 10 bases clipped from V and 7 bases from J, the junction kept 20 bases outside the gene matches. CDR3 length equals 16 residues. CDR3 amino acids: CATSPGLAEKDNEQYF. The DNA for the CDR3 is TGTGCCACCTCACCGGGACTAGCAGAGAAAGACAATGAGCAGTACTTC. The full variable domain, rest sourced from reference TRBV7-9 and TRBJ2-7, is DTGVSQNPRHKITKRGQNVTFRCDPISEHNRLYWYRQTLGQGPEFLTYFQNEAQLEKSRLLSDRFSAERPKGSFSTLEIQRTEQGDSAMYLCATSPGLAEKDNEQYFGPGTRLTVT.